These 17 T cell receptor beta chains were all obtained from the same sample, sequenced in a study of T cells after yellow fever vaccination (dated by TCRdb to about 2019). The treatment or condition label corresponds to: live attenuated yellow fever vaccine strain. The method was 5' RACE. TCRdb shows the sequencer as Illumina NovaSeq 6000. TCRdb reworked the public reads: Q25 trimming with fastp, MiXCR clone assembly, productive beta chains retained. Every distinct CDR3 protein forms one entry, paired with its most common genes and DNA. Within this sample are some 120,000 distinct CDR3 sequences, with about 16% of them counted one time only. The leading ten clones occupy 35% to 45% of the sample. The sample in question was CD8+ T cells sorted from PBMCs, obtained 5 days after the yellow fever booster vaccination. These receptor sequences come from a man aged 18-30 years who received the YFV17D yellow fever vaccine.

This clonotype was found a few times. The V call is TRBV5-1, the J call TRBJ2-7, with TRBD2 identical over 7 bases. Looked up from germline, CDR1 is SGHRS and CDR2 is YFSETQ. This CDR3 region has 16 residues. Unmatched junction bases numbered 11, after V lost 4 bases and J lost 1 base. Here the CDR3 reads CASSPRAGERSYEQYV. The CDR3 bases are TGCGCCAGCAGCCCGCGTGCGGGGGAAAGGTCCTACGAGCAGTACGTC.

Only a few counts were recorded for this clonotype. V and J are TRBV15 and TRBJ2-1; D call uncertain. Germline CDR1 and CDR2: LNHNV and YYDKDF (reference sequence). This CDR3 has 12 residues. The V gene lost 5 bases and the J gene lost 3 bases, with 5 bases spanning the gap. The CDR3 here is CATSRNYNEQFF. In nucleotides, the CDR3 is TGTGCCACCAGCCGGAACTACAATGAGCAGTTCTTC.

The rearrangement joins TRBV7-2 to TRBJ1-6, with a tentative D call TRBD1 (5 bases). The CDR3 is 16 amino acids. V lost 4 bases to trimming and J lost 10 bases, with 20 bases between them. CDR1 is SGHTA, CDR2 FQGNSA, per germline. CDR3 coding DNA: TGTGCCAGCAGCTCCGGTCCGCGAGGGGCGGGGTCACCCCTCCACTTT. Protein product: CASSSGPRGAGSPLHF.

This clonotype showed up just a few times. The chain combines TRBV7-6 with TRBJ2-5; D remains unclear. The CDR3 sequence is 13 residues long. CDR1 is SGHVS and CDR2 is FNYEAQ in the germline V gene. Trimming took 5 bases from V and 4 from J, leaving 11 bases between them. CDR3 nucleotide sequence: TGTGCCAGCAGCCCCCAATTGTTAGAGACCCAGTACTTC. Translation gives CASSPQLLETQYF. Complete variable domain (other parts from reference TRBV7-6 and TRBJ2-5): GAGVSQSPRYKVTKRGQDVALRCDPISGHVSLYWYRQALGQGPEFLTYFNYEAQQDKSGLPNDRFSAERPEGSISTLTIQRTEQRDSAMYRCASSPQLLETQYFGPGTRLLVL.

This clonotype was recorded a few times. V and J are TRBV6-5 and TRBJ2-7; the D gene is possibly TRBD1 (6 bases). Per the germline V gene, CDR1 is MNHEY and CDR2 is SVGAGI. V lost 0 bases, J lost 1 base, and 7 bases lay in between. The CDR3 spans 14 residues. The CDR3 nucleotides are TGTGCCAGCAGTTACTCACAGGGTTCCTACGAGCAGTACGTC. Amino acids: CASSYSQGSYEQYV.

This rearrangement joins TRBV4-1 to TRBJ2-7; 11 bases map to TRBD2. This CDR3 region has 15 residues. Germline V CDR1 and CDR2: MGHRA, YSYEKL. V dropped 4 bases and J dropped 4; count of bases not matched to a gene: 6. CDR3 loop: CASSPRLAGFYEQYF. The CDR3 nucleotides read TGCGCCAGCAGCCCAAGACTAGCGGGGTTTTACGAGCAGTACTTC.

This clonotype was recorded a few times. The chain employs TRBV9 and TRBJ1-2; TRBD1 matches at 9 bases. The CDR3 has 15 amino acids. Per the germline V gene, CDR1 is SGDLS and CDR2 is YYNGEE. After removal of 3 bases from V and 1 base from J, the junction contained 4 bases not matched to a gene. The CDR3 nucleotides read TGTGCCAGCAGCGGCTGGGACAGGGATAACTATGGCTACACCTTC. This gives the protein CASSGWDRDNYGYTF.

This clonotype appeared a few times. The V call is TRBV9, the J call TRBJ2-2; possible D gene TRBD1, 6 bases. CDR3 size: 16 residues. Trimming shortened V by 0 bases and J by 4 bases, and 13 bases separated the two germline ends. The germline V gene encodes CDR1 SGDLS and CDR2 YYNGEE. For the CDR3, the DNA is TGTGCCAGCAGCGTAGACGGGACACCGGGCACCGGGGAGCTGTTTTTT. Residues: CASSVDGTPGTGELFF.

In this sample, this clonotype turned up a few times. This rearrangement joins TRBV7-8 to TRBJ2-4; TRBD2 matches 12 bases. V was pared by 5 bases and J by 2 bases, with 7 bases of the junction left unmatched. The CDR3 consists of 17 residues. CDR1 is SGHVS, CDR2 FQNEAQ, per germline. The CDR3 sequence: CASSPLAGGGTKNIQYF. The CDR3 nucleotides read TGTGCCAGCAGCCCCCTAGCGGGGGGGGGGACCAAAAACATTCAGTACTTC. The complete variable domain, with remaining parts taken from reference TRBV7-8 and TRBJ2-4, reads GAGVSQSPRYKVAKRGQDVALRCDPISGHVSLFWYQQALGQGPEFLTYFQNEAQLDKSGLPSDRFFAERPEGSVSTLKIQRTQQEDSAVYLCASSPLAGGGTKNIQYFGAGTRLSVL.

There are a few counts of this clonotype. The chain links TRBV3-1 to TRBJ2-7; the match to TRBD1 covers 7 bases. From germline, CDR1 is LGHDT and CDR2 YNNKEL (reference sequence). Unmatched junction bases numbered 5, after V lost 3 bases and J lost 6 bases. CDR3 size: 13 residues. DNA of the CDR3: TGTGCCAGCAGCCAGGAACAGGGGAGCGAGCAGTACGTC. This translates into CASSQEQGSEQYV.

This clonotype was counted a few times. The chain employs TRBV12-3 or TRBV12-4 and TRBJ1-6, with D perhaps matching TRBD1 (5 bases). The CDR3 loop spans 15 amino acids. The V end lost 3 bases, the J end lost 6 bases, and 12 bases lay between the germline ends. In DNA form, the CDR3 reads TGTGCCAGCAGTTTGGGGGGTCCGGGTAATTCACCCCTCCACTTT. Its translation is CASSLGGPGNSPLHF.

This clonotype was seen a handful of times. The chain has TRBV27 and TRBJ2-1; tentative D call: TRBD1 (5 bases). Trimming removed 2 bases at V and 3 bases at J, with 8 bases between. The CDR3 is 14 residues long. Germline loops: CDR1 MNHEY, CDR2 SMNVEV (reference sequence). As DNA, the CDR3 is TGTGCCAGCAGTTTAGGGGCCTTCTACAATGAGCAGTTCTTC. It specifies CASSLGAFYNEQFF.

This clonotype was found many times. The chain has TRBV6-4 and TRBJ2-1; D ambiguous. The CDR3 has 13 amino acids. CDR1 MRHNA and CDR2 SNTAGT come from the germline V gene. V gave up 5 bases and J gave up 0 bases, with 5 bases separating them. The CDR3 nucleotides read TGTGCCAGCAGTCCCACCTCCTACAATGAGCAGTTCTTC. This sequence encodes CASSPTSYNEQFF.

This clonotype was picked up a small number of times. CDR3 amino acids: CASSPEATGTPYEQYV. The DNA for the CDR3 is TGTGCCAGCAGTCCGGAGGCCACAGGTACTCCCTACGAGCAGTACGTC. V and J are TRBV28 and TRBJ2-7; D possibly uses TRBD1 or TRBD2 (5 bases each). Germline V gene data show CDR1 as MDHEN and CDR2 as SYDVKM. The CDR3 spans 16 residues. Trimming took off 5 bases at V and 2 bases at J, with 19 bases between the two ends.

This clonotype was seen only a few times. This chain joins TRBV6-5 and TRBJ2-1; 9 bases match TRBD2. The CDR3 is made up of 14 amino acids. CDR1 and CDR2 (germline): MNHEY, SVGAGI. V lost 2 bases, J lost 7 bases, and 3 bases stayed unmatched. The DNA for the CDR3 is TGTGCCAGCAGTTACGCGGGGGGGCCGAATGAGCAGTTCTTC. Protein: CASSYAGGPNEQFF.

This clonotype has a handful of counts. V gene TRBV20-1 combines with J gene TRBJ2-5; D may be TRBD2 (6 bases). This CDR3 has 14 residues. The V end lost 5 bases, the J end lost 3 bases, and 16 bases lay between the germline ends. Germline V gene data show CDR1 as DFQATT and CDR2 as SNEGSKA (reference sequence). The chain's CDR3 is CSALPLGLEETQYF. Written as DNA, the CDR3 is TGCAGTGCTCTCCCACTGGGACTGGAAGAGACCCAGTACTTC.

This clonotype was seen only a few times. The chain couples TRBV7-9 to TRBJ1-2; D is unresolved. The germline V gene encodes CDR1 SEHNR and CDR2 FQNEAQ (reference sequence). Trimming cost V 5 bases and J 4 bases, with 14 bases left between them. This CDR3 region has 14 residues. The CDR3 DNA is TGTGCCAGCAGCCCAATCAGCCGGACCTATGGCTACACCTTC. Translated: CASSPISRTYGYTF.